The present T cell receptor beta chain was sequenced within a study of PD-1 blockade in classical Hodgkin lymphoma. Each and every patient relapsed after autologous stem cell transplantation, and patients got differing brentuximab vedotin exposure. The patients, who had relapsed/refractory classical Hodgkin lymphoma, achieved best responses of complete response, partial response or progressive disease. V lost 0 bases, J lost 3 bases, and 3 bases lay in between. The CDR3 runs to 11 residues. CDR1 and CDR2 from the germline V gene are GTSNPN and SVGIG (reference sequence). Whole-study results and caveats: Complete responders entered with baseline diversity on par with newly diagnosed patients, the results showed. Healthy donors reportedly exceeded newly diagnosed patients in baseline TCR diversity.

Sequenced by immunoSEQ multiplex PCR; TCRdb stores in-frame clones only, minus some. The sample records approximately 50,000 clones, around 75% being singletons. As regards this clone: What it recognizes is unknown. Other DNA sequences within the sample encode an identical CDR3.

This TCR derives from a human donor with classical Hodgkin lymphoma. The sequencing used peripheral blood mononuclear cells (PBMCs), collected before the second cycle of nivolumab. This chain joins TRBV30 and TRBJ2-7; D is uncertain. As DNA, the CDR3 is TGTGCCTGGAGTGTTCGCTACGAGCAGTACTTC. Residues: CAWSVRYEQYF.